This T cell receptor (beta chain) emerged from a study of blood T cell repertoires in COVID-19. In the study overall: COVID-19 samples from acute and convalescent phases originated in the United States, Italy and Spain.

Data came from immunoSEQ multiplex PCR; TCRdb stores just in-frame clones and leaves some out. The sample consists of over 200,000 clones, 80% to 90% of them appearing once. This clone appeared once. Enrolled during active infection, Seattle patients were then followed longitudinally. This TCR was sampled from a man younger than 45 with COVID-19, enrolled during active disease. The specimen sequenced was peripheral blood.

CDR3 in amino acids: CAWSVHRASNQPQHF. The CDR3 region has the DNA TGTGCCTGGAGTGTACACAGGGCTAGCAATCAGCCCCAGCATTTT. The gene calls are TRBV30 and TRBJ1-5, with D tentatively TRBD1 (6 bases). V lost 0 bases, J lost 0 bases, and 9 bases lay in between. Germline CDR1 is GTSNPN and CDR2 is SVGIG (reference sequence). The CDR3 covers 15 residues.